This T cell receptor (beta chain) appears in the sequencing data of a study of blood T cell repertoires in COVID-19 (dated by TCRdb to 2020 to 2021). Regarding the complete study: ImmuneRACE Cohort 3 recovered participants were defined by two consecutive negative NP/OP PCR tests, healthcare professional clearance, or symptom resolution. Samples covering the acute and convalescent phases of COVID-19 were provided by collaborators in the United States, Italy and Spain. The prospective study material was composed of cDNA or gDNA derived from T cells, B-cell-depleted T cells, or PBMCs. Subjects who had been exposed to COVID-19, were actively infected with it, or had recovered from it provided the deeply sampled blood TCRbeta repertoires that made up the dataset. The repertoires were made available in a free public database intended to serve as a resource for research on the immune response to SARS-CoV-2. The samples were drawn from two sources: the first 160 participants of the ongoing ImmuneRACE study, and 1,254 subjects contributed by 6 global collaborators. Sample metadata almost always included a de-identified subject ID, COVID-19 status, age in years and sex. Where HLA class I and class II types were available, the types were taken from metadata supplied by the sample provider, not from assay-based typing.

Summary of the overall study and its limitations: Clinical and demographic metadata were provided uncurated, with the amount varying by source and participant.

The immunoSEQ Assay, a bias-controlled multiplex PCR, was used to amplify TCRbeta CDR3 regions from genomic DNA. In the authors' own workflow: The number of nucleated cells in each sample was estimated by amplification of reference gene primers within the assay. Sequence reads were collapsed and filtered to measure the absolute abundance of every unique TCRbeta CDR3 rearrangement. For each sample, productive Simpson clonality was calculated as the square root of Simpson's diversity index across productive rearrangements. Not all clones reach the TCRdb copy of this immuneACCESS table, which keeps in-frame sequences only. Checked studies attribute under half of the gap to unresolved V genes and leave the rest unexplained. V, J and clone size are those of that table, while D and trimming were read from the DNA. Recorded for this sample are about 210,000 clones; roughly 84% of them occurred a single time. The top ten hold around 7% of the sample.

With regard to this clone: Its antigen remains unidentified. No base qualities exist here, and no much larger clone lies one base off it.

Participants in the prospective study were aged about 18 to 95 years, lived in over 20 United States geographic areas, and enrolled through a virtual design. Cohort assignment in the prospective study relied on participant-reported clinical history from a screening survey and a study questionnaire. Each participant in the prospective study had whole blood, serum and a nasopharyngeal or oropharyngeal swab collected by mobile phlebotomists. Over a roughly 2-month period, participants in the prospective study had the option of providing additional blood draws and questionnaires. Prospective study blood samples were shipped either frozen or at room temperature before DNA extraction. The clonotype was recovered from a man aged 30 to 45 in a cohort exposed to, infected with or recovered from COVID-19 (not recorded which). Sequencing was done on a sample of PBMCs or T cells enriched from blood (not recorded which).

In nucleotides, the sequence is TGTGCCAGCAGCTTAGAGGAGTCAGGGAAGCGAGAACTGTTTTTT. Its protein product is CASSLEESGKRELFF. Recombination linked TRBV7-2 to TRBJ1-4; D gene: possibly TRBD1, on 5 matching bases. Taken from the germline V gene, the CDR1 and CDR2 loops are SGHTA and FQGNSA. The CDR3 spans 15 residues, from the cysteine through the phenylalanine. Here the CDR3 DNA is all that survives: 45 bases in frame from base 1. Between the V and J ends, shortened by 1 base and 12 bases respectively, the junction contains 18 bases.